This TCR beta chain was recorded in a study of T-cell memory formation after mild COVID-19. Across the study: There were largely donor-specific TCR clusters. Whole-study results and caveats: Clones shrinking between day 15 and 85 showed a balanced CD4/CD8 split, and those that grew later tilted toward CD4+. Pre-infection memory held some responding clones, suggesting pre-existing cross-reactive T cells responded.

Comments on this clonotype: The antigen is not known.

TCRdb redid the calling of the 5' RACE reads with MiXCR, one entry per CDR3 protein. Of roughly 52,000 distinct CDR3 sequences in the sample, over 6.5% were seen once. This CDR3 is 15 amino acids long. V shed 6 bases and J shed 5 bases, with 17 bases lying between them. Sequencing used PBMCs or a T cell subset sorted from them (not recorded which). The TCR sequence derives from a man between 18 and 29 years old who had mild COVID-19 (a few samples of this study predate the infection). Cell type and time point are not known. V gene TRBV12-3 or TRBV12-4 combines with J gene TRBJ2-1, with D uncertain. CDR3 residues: CASSLSGLRDNEQFF. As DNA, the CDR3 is TGTGCCAGCAGCCTCTCTGGCCTCCGGGACAATGAGCAGTTCTTC.